The 7 T cell receptor beta chains reported below all come from one sample, sequenced in a study of cytomegalovirus exposure and HLA in healthy donors. The primer mix had 60 Vbeta and 13 Jbeta primers. The data were produced by immunoSEQ multiplex PCR, yet TCRdb's version contains in-frame clones alone and is incomplete. The sample consists of around 150,000 clones, approximately 71% of them appearing once. Sample: PBMCs. The receptors shown here come from a man in his fifties in good health and CMV-seronegative.

This sequence joins TRBV29-1 and TRBJ1-2, with 7 bases identical to TRBD1. The CDR3 spans 15 residues. After removal of 6 bases from V and 0 bases from J, the junction contained 10 bases not matched to a gene. Germline V gene lookup returns CDR1 SQVTM and CDR2 ANQGSEA. The CDR3 here is CSVTTGTYSNYGYTF. In DNA, the CDR3 is TGCAGCGTGACGACAGGGACATATTCTAACTATGGCTACACCTTC.

The genes are TRBV27 and TRBJ1-2; D is ambiguous. This CDR3 comprises 14 residues. Trimming took 5 bases from V and 2 from J, leaving 12 bases between them. CDR1 and CDR2 from the germline V gene are MNHEY and SMNVEV (reference sequence). As DNA, the CDR3 is TGTGCCAGCAGTCCTCACGACGGGAACTATGGCTACACCTTC. It encodes CASSPHDGNYGYTF.

J is TRBJ1-1 and V is TRBV6-1; a possible D gene is TRBD1 (6 bases). Trimming stripped 5 bases from V and 4 bases from J, with 11 bases between. The germline V gene encodes CDR1 MNHNS and CDR2 SASEGT. The CDR3 runs 13 residues. The CDR3 loop is CASSTQGSTEAFF. The CDR3 coding sequence is TGTGCCAGCAGTACCCAGGGGAGCACTGAAGCTTTCTTT.

This clone showed up just a few times. V usage is TRBV25-1 and J usage is TRBJ1-3; possible D gene TRBD1, 5 bases. Germline loops: CDR1 MGHDK, CDR2 SYGVNS. The CDR3 consists of 16 residues. Trimming took off 0 bases at V and 0 bases at J, with 9 bases between the two ends. CDR3 nucleotide sequence: TGTGCCAGCAGTGAATATGACAGAACCTCTGGAAACACCATATATTTT. Its protein is CASSEYDRTSGNTIYF.

This rearrangement joins TRBV7-2 to TRBJ2-7, with 12 bases matching TRBD2. Germline V gives CDR1 SGHTA, CDR2 FQGNSA. The length of the CDR3 is 16 residues. Losses at the gene ends were 6 bases for V and 0 bases for J; bases not matched to a gene: 6. In nucleotides, the CDR3 is TGTGCCAGCAGAGAGACTAGCGGGGGCCACTCCTACGAGCAGTACTTC. Translating it yields CASRETSGGHSYEQYF.

The rearrangement joins TRBV7-9 to TRBJ1-5; 10 positions match TRBD1. J was trimmed by 6 bases and V by 0 bases; bases with no gene match: 2. Germline assignment: CDR1 SEHNR and CDR2 FQNEAQ (reference sequence). This CDR3 has 15 residues. The CDR3 bases are TGTGCCAGCAGCTTAGCGGGACAGGGGACTCAGCCCCAGCATTTT. This encodes CASSLAGQGTQPQHF.

This clone is a singleton in its sample. The rearrangement uses TRBV7-3 and TRBJ2-2, with 7 bases aligning to TRBD1. The CDR3 is 14 residues long. V shed 3 bases, J shed 6 bases, and the junction held 4 bases outside the gene matches. From germline, CDR1 is SGHTA and CDR2 FQGTGA. CDR3 in amino acids: CASSFQGVAGELFF. Written as DNA, the CDR3 is TGTGCCAGCAGCTTTCAGGGGGTAGCCGGGGAGCTGTTTTTT.